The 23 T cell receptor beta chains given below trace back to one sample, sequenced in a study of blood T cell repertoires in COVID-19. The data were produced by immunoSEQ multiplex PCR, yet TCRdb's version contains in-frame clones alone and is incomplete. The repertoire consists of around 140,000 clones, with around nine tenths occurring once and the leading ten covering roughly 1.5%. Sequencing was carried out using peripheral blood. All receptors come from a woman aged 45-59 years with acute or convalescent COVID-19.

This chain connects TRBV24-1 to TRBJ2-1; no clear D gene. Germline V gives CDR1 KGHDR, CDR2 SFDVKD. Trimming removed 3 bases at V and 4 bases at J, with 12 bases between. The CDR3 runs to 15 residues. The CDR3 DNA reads TGTGCCACCAGTGATCCGAGAACCCAATACAATGAGCAGTTCTTC. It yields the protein CATSDPRTQYNEQFF.

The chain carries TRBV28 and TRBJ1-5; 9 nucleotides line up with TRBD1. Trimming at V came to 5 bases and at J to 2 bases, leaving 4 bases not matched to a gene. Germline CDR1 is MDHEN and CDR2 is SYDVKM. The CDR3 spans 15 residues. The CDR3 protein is CASSEQGARNQPQHF. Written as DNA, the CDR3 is TGTGCCAGCAGTGAACAGGGGGCACGCAATCAGCCCCAGCATTTT.

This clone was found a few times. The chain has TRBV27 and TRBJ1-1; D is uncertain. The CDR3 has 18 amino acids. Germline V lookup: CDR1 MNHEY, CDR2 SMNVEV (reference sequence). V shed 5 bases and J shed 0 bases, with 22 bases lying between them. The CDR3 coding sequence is TGTGCCAGCAGTGCCTACGTGACGGCCACTAACATGAACACTGAAGCTTTCTTT. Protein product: CASSAYVTATNMNTEAFF.

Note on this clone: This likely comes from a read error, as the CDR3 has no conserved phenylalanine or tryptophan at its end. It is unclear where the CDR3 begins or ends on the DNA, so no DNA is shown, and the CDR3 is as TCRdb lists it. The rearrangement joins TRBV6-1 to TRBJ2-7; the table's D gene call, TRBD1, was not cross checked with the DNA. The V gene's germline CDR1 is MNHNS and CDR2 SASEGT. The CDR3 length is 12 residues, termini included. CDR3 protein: CASSEAQRDRSL.

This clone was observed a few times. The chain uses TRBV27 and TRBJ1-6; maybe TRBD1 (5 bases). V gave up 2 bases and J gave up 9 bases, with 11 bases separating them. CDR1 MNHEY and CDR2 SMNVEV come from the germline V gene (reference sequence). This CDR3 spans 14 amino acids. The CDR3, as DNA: TGTGCCAGCAGTTTACTGGACAATGTTTCACCCCTCCACTTT. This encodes CASSLLDNVSPLHF.

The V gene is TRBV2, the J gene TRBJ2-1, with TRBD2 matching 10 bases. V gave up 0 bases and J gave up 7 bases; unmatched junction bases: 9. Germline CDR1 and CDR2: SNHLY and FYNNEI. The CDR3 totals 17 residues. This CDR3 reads CASSEARAGGGINEQFF. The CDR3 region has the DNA TGTGCCAGCAGTGAAGCCCGAGCGGGAGGGGGGATTAATGAGCAGTTCTTC.

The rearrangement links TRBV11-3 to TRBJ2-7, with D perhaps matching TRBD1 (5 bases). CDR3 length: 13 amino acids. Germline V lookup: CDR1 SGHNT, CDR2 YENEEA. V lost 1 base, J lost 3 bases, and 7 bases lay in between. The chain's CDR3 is CASSLARDYEQYF. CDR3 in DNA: TGTGCCAGCAGCTTAGCCAGGGACTACGAGCAGTACTTC. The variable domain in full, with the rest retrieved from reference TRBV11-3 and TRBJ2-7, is EAGVVQSPRYKIIEKKQPVAFWCNPISGHNTLYWYLQNLGQGPELLIRYENEEAVDDSQLPKDRFSAERLKGVDSTLKIQPAELGDSAVYLCASSLARDYEQYFGPGTRLTVT.

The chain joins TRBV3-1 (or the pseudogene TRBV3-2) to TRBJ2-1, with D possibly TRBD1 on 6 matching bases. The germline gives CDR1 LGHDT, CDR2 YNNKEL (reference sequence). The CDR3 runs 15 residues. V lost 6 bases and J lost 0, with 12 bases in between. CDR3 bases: TGTGCCAGCAGACCAGACAGGAGCTCCTACAATGAGCAGTTCTTC. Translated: CASRPDRSSYNEQFF.

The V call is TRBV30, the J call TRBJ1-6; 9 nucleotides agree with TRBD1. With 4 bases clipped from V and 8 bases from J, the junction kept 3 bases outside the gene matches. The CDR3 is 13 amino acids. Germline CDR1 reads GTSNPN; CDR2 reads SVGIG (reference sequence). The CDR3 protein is CAWTGQGDSPLHF. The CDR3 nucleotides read TGTGCCTGGACGGGACAGGGTGATTCACCCCTCCACTTT.

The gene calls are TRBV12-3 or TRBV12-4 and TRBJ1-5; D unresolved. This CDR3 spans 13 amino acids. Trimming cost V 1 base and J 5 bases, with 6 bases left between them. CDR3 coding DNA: TGTGCCAGCAGTTTAGAACGGGATCAGCCCCAGCATTTT. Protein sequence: CASSLERDQPQHF.

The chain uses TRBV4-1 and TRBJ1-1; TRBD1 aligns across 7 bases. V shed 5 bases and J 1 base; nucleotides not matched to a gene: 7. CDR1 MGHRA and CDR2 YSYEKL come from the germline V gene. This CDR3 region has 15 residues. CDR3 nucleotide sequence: TGCGCCAGCAGCTCAAAGGGGACAGAGAACACTGAAGCTTTCTTT. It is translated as CASSSKGTENTEAFF.

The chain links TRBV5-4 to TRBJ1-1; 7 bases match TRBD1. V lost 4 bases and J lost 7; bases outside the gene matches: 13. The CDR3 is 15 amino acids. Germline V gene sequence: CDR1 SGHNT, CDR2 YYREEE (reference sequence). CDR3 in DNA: TGTGCCAGCAGCCCCCCCAACGACAGGGACCATGAAGCTTTCTTT. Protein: CASSPPNDRDHEAFF.

CDR3 region: CASSLWASGRTDTQYF. In nucleotides, the CDR3 is TGTGCCAGCAGCTTATGGGCTAGCGGGCGCACAGATACGCAGTATTTT. V gene TRBV13 combines with J gene TRBJ2-3, with TRBD2 identical over 8 bases. Germline CDR1 and CDR2: PRHDT and FYEKMQ (reference sequence). This CDR3 is built from 16 residues. V lost 2 bases to trimming and J lost 1 base; unmatched junction nucleotides: 5.

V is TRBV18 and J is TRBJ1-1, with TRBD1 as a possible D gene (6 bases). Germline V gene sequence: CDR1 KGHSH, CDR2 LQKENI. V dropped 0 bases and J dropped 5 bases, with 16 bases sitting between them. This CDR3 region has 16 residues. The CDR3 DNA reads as TGTGCCAGCTCACCACCGCCAGGGCTGAGGGGGACTGAAGCTTTCTTT. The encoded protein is CASSPPPGLRGTEAFF.

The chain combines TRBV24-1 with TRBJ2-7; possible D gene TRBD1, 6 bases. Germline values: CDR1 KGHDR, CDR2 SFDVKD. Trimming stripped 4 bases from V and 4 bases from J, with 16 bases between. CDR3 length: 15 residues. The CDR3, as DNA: TGTGCCACCAGTGAGTCCCAGGGGAGCGTATACGAGCAGTACTTC. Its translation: CATSESQGSVYEQYF.

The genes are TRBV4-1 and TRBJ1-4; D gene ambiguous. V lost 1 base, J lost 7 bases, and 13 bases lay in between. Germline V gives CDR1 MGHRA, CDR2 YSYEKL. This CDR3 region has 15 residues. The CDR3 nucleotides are TGCGCCAGCAGCCAAGGTTCCCCACTAGGTGAAAAACTGTTTTTT. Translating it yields CASSQGSPLGEKLFF.

This chain's CDR3 is CASSLDQGGKPQHF. The CDR3 nucleotides are TGTGCCAGCAGCTTAGATCAGGGAGGGAAGCCCCAGCATTTT. This sequence joins TRBV7-2 and TRBJ1-5; tentatively, D is TRBD1 (5 bases). The germline V gene has CDR1 SGHTA and CDR2 FQGNSA. This CDR3 region has 14 residues. The V end was cut by 1 base, the J end by 8 bases, with 12 bases between.

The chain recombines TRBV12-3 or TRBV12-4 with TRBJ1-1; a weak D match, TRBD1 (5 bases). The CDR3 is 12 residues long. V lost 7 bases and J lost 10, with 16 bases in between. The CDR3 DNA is TGTGCCAGCAACATTGGGGGAGGGATAGCTTTCTTT. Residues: CASNIGGGIAFF.

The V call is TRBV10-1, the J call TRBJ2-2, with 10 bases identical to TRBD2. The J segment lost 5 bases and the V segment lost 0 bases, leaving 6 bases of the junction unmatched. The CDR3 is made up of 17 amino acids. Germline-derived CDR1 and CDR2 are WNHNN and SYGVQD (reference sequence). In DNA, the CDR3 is TGCGCCAGCAGTGAGTCGAGTCTAGCGGGAGATACCGGGGAGCTGTTTTTT. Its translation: CASSESSLAGDTGELFF.

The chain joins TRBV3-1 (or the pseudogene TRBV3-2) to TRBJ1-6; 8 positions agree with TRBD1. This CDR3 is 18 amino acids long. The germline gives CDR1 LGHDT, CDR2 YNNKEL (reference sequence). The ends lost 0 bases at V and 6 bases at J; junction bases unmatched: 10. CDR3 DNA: TGTGCCAGCAGCCAAGAACCGGGCAGGGGGCCGAGTAATTCACCCCTCCACTTT. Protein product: CASSQEPGRGPSNSPLHF.

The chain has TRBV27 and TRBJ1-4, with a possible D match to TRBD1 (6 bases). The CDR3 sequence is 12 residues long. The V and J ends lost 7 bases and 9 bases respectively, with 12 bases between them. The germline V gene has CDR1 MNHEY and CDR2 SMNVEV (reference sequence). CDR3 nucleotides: TGTGCCAGCATCGTGGGGGCTCAAAAACTGTTTTTT. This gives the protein CASIVGAQKLFF. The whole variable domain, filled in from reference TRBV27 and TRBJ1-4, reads EAQVTQNPRYLITVTGKKLTVTCSQNMNHEYMSWYRQDPGLGLRQIYYSMNVEVTDKGDVPEGYKVSRKEKRNFPLILESPSPNQTSLYFCASIVGAQKLFFGSGTQLSVL.

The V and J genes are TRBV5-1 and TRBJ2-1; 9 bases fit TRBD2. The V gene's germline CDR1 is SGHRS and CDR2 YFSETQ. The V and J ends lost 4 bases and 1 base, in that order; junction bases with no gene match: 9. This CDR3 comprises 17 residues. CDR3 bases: TGCGCCAGCAGCCGCGCGGGGGGGCCCGGGTCCTACAATGAGCAGTTCTTC. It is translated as CASSRAGGPGSYNEQFF.

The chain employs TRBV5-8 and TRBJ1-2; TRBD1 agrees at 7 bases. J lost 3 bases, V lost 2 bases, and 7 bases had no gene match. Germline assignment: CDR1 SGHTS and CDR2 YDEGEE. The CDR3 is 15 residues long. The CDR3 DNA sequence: TGTGCCAGCAGCTTTACTCCCCAGGGGGACTATGGCTACACCTTC. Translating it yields CASSFTPQGDYGYTF.